Included here is one T cell receptor (beta chain) sequence, with context. The data were obtained in a study of T cell changes during pregnancy in multiple sclerosis. TCRdb's copy holds only in-frame clones and misses some; the assay was immunoSEQ multiplex PCR. This sample has over 90,000 clones; around 94% occur once, and the top ten carry 0.8% to 1%. The TCR comes from a female donor with multiple sclerosis, enrolled in a pregnancy study. Material: peripheral blood, obtained after pregnancy.

The CDR3 DNA follows: TGTGCCAGCAGCGGAAGCAGGGTGAACACTGAAGCTTTCTTT. It codes for CASSGSRVNTEAFF. The chain couples TRBV9 to TRBJ1-1, with D tentatively TRBD1 (5 bases). CDR3 length equals 14 residues. From germline, CDR1 is SGDLS and CDR2 YYNGEE. The ends were cut back, 3 bases at V and 0 bases at J, with 9 bases in the middle.